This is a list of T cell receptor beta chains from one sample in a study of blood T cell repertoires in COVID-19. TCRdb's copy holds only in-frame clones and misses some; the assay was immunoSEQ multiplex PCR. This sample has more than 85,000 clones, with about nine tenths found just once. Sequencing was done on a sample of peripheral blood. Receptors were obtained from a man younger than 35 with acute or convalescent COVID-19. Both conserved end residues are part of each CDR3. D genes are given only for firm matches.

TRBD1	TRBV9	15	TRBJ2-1	CASSVSGQPNNEQFF	TGTGCCAGCAGCGTGTCGGGACAGCCAAACAATGAGCAGTTCTTC
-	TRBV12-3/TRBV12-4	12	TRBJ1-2	CASSLDPDGYTF	TGTGCCAGCAGTTTAGATCCCGATGGCTACACCTTC
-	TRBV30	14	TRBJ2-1	CAWSVRGLGNEQFF	TGTGCCTGGAGTGTACGGGGACTCGGGAATGAGCAGTTCTTC
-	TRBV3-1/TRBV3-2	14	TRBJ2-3	CASSQGGSTDTQYF	TGTGCCAGCAGCCAAGGAGGCAGCACAGATACGCAGTATTTT
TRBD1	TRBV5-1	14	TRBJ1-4	CASSVTGGAEKLFF	TGCGCCAGCAGCGTTACAGGGGGGGCTGAAAAACTGTTTTTT
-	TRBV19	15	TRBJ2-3	CASSLLRTSTDTQYF	TGTGCCTCGTCCCTCTTGAGGACTAGCACAGATACGCAGTATTTT
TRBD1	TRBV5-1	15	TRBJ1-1	CASSLGAGGGTEAFF	TGCGCCAGCAGCTTGGGGGCAGGGGGCGGCACTGAAGCTTTCTTT
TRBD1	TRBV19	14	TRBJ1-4	CASSITGGGEKLFF	TGTGCCAGTAGTATCACAGGGGGCGGTGAAAAACTGTTTTTT
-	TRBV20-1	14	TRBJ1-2	CSASSDRTNYGYTF	TGCAGTGCGAGTTCAGACAGAACTAACTATGGCTACACCTTC
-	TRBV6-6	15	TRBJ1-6	CASTRQVSYNSPLHF	TGTGCCAGCACCAGACAGGTCTCCTATAATTCACCCCTCCACTTT
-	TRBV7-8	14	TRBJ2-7	CASSSNALGSSQYF	TGTGCCAGCAGCTCAAACGCCCTCGGGTCTAGCCAGTACTTC
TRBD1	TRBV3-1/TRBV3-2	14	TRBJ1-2	CASSPGTGEGGYTF	TGTGCCAGCAGCCCCGGGACAGGGGAAGGTGGCTACACCTTC
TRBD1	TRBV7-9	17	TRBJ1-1	CASSPRALADRGLKAFF	TGTGCCAGCAGCCCTAGGGCCCTTGCGGACAGGGGCCTTAAAGCTTTCTTT
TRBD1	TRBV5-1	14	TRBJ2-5	CASSHRDSKETQYF	TGCGCCAGCAGCCACCGGGACAGCAAAGAGACCCAGTACTTC
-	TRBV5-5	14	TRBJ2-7	CASSLRGFNYEQYF	TGTGCCAGCAGCTTGAGAGGGTTCAACTACGAGCAGTACTTC
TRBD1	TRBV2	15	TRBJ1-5	CASSVRDRGNQPQHF	TGTGCCAGCAGCGTCCGGGACAGGGGAAATCAGCCCCAGCATTTT